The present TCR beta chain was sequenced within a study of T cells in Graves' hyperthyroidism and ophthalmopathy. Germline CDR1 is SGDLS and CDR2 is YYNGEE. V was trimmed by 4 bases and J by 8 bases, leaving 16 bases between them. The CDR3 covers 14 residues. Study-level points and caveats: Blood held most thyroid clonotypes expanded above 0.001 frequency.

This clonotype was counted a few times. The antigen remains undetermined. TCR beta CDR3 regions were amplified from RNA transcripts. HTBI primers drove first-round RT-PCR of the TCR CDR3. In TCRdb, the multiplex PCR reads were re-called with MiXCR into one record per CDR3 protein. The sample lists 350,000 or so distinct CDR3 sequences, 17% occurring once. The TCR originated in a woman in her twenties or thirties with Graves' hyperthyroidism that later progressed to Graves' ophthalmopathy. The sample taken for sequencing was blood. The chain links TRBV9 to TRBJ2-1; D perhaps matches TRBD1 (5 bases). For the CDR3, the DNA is TGTGCCAGCAGCCCCTGGACACAACGATATGAGCAGTTCTTC. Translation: CASSPWTQRYEQFF.